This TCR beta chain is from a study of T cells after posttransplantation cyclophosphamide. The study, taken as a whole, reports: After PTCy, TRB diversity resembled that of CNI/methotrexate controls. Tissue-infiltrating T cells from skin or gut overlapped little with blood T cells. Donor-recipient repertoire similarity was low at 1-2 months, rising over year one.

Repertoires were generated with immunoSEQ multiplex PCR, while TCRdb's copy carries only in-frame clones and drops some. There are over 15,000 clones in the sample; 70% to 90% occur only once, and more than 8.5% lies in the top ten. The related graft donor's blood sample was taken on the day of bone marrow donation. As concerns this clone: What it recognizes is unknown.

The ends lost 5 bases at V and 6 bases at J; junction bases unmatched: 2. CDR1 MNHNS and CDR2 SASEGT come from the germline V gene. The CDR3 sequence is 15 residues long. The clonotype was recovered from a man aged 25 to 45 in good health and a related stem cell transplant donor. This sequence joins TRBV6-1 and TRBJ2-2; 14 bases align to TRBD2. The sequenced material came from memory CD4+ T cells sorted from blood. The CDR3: CASSRLAGGPGELFF. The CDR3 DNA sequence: TGTGCCAGCAGTAGACTAGCGGGGGGGCCCGGGGAGCTGTTTTTT.